This TCR beta chain stems from a study of regulatory T cells in long-lasting Graves disease. In building TCR beta libraries, iRepertoire HTBI primers were used together with Arm-PCR of CDR3 regions. MiXCR was run by TCRdb on the multiplex PCR reads, yielding one entry per CDR3 protein. The sample has roughly 420,000 distinct CDR3 sequences; around 15% are singletons. Specified time point: newly diagnosed GD, antithyroid drugs for less than 3 months. From PBMCs, RNA was extracted and then used to make the TCR library. At least ten counts were recorded for this clonotype. Here the sequenced sample was peripheral blood mononuclear cells (PBMCs), taken at new diagnosis, from a patient treated with antithyroid drugs. The receptor's source is a female donor with Graves disease.

The CDR3 DNA reads TGTGCCAGCAGTCTACCGAACGCCTACGAGCAGTACTTC. Translated, it gives CASSLPNAYEQYF. The rearrangement uses TRBV5-6 and TRBJ2-7, with unresolved D. V lost 5 bases to trimming and J lost 2 bases, with 11 bases between them. CDR3 size: 13 residues. CDR1 SGHDT and CDR2 YYEEEE come from the germline V gene.